This T cell receptor beta chain is drawn from a study of beta chain features in type 1 diabetes. For the study at large: Healthy donors resembled patients in age, gender and cell yields.

Central memory, naive, regulatory and stem cell-like memory CD4+ cells were sorted by CD45RO/CCR7/CD25/CD127/CD95/CD27. Each sorted population was over 95% pure. The study reverse transcribed the entire isolated RNA, so it sequenced expressed TCRB transcripts. Sequencing of naive, central memory and regulatory T cell samples gave an average of roughly 3.6 million reads. Assay: immunoSEQ multiplex PCR; the TCRdb copy retains only in-frame clones and omits some. The table shows roughly 230,000 clones, with around 10% occurring only once. The table lists this clone with a few counts. Per the germline V gene, CDR1 is SEHNR and CDR2 is FQNEAQ (reference sequence). The CDR3 has 14 amino acids. V shed 5 bases and J 6 bases; nucleotides not matched to a gene: 5.

J is TRBJ2-3 and V is TRBV7-9, with 10 nucleotides matching TRBD1. The sample taken for sequencing was naive CD4+ T cells from blood. This clonotype was sampled from a woman between 18 and 30 years old in good health. The CDR3 nucleotides read TGTGCCAGCAGCCGACGGGACAGGGGTGATACGCAGTATTTT. It codes for CASSRRDRGDTQYF.